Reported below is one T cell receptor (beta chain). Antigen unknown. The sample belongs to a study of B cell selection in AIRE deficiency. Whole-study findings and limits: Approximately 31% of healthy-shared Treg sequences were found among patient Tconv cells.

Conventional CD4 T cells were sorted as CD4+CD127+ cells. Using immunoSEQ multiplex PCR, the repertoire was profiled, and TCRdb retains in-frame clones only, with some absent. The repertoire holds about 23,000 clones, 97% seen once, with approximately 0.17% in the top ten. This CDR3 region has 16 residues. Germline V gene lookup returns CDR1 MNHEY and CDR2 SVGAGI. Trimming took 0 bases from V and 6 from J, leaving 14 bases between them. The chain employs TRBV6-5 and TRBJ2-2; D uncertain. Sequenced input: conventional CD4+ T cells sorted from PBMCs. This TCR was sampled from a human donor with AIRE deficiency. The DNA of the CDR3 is TGTGCCAGCAGTTACTCTTCTCAGAAGCCCGCCGGGGAGCTGTTTTTT. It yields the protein CASSYSSQKPAGELFF.